The entry that follows covers one TCR beta chain sequence. The sample belongs to a study of blood T cell repertoires in COVID-19. About the research overall: Samples came from the United States, Italy and Spain, spanning acute and convalescent COVID-19. T cells, B-cell-depleted T cells, or PBMCs provided the cDNA or gDNA that served as material.

How the authors handled the data: By means of reference gene primer amplification, nucleated cell counts were estimated. The method was immunoSEQ multiplex PCR; TCRdb's version includes in-frame clones alone and lacks a portion of them. For V, J and clone size, that table is used; D and trimming come from the DNA. The sample lists roughly 250,000 clones, around 87% occurring once. Individuals drawn from 20 to 25 US areas were roughly 18 to 95 years old. Trimming removed 0 bases from V and 1 base from J; junction bases left unmatched: 1. This CDR3 is built from 15 residues. CDR1 and CDR2 (germline): SGHTS, YDEGEE.

The source is a woman aged 25-40 years with acute COVID-19. The rearrangement links TRBV5-8 to TRBJ1-3; 7 bases agree with TRBD1. The sequencing input was PBMCs or T cells enriched from blood (not recorded which). CDR3 protein: CASSLEGASGNTIYF. Here the CDR3 DNA reads TGTGCCAGCAGCTTGGAGGGGGCTTCTGGAAACACCATATATTTT.